This T cell receptor beta chain was recovered during a study of T-cell reconstitution after alpha-beta-depleted transplantation in children. Trimming removed 1 base at V and 3 bases at J, with 12 bases between. This CDR3 is 15 amino acids long. Using unique molecular identifiers, the investigators prepared the TCRbeta library. MiXCR, run by TCRdb on the PCR reads, gives a single entry per CDR3 protein. The sample has under 450,000 distinct CDR3 sequences; 13% are singletons. The chain couples TRBV12-3 or TRBV12-4 to TRBJ1-2, with no clear D. The material was PBMCs, obtained from the stem cell graft. The TCR was taken from a human donor who donated a stem cell graft to a child with Fanconi anemia. CDR3 bases: TGTGCCAGCAGTTTAGTGCCTGTGTCCTACTATGGCTACACCTTC. This gives the protein CASSLVPVSYYGYTF.